This paragraph reports one T cell receptor beta chain. Its antigen target is currently unknown. Base quality data are lacking; no much larger clone is found one base away. The protocol used for the library was the immunoSEQ multiplex PCR assay. TCRdb mirrors the immuneACCESS table, restricted to in-frame sequences. Some clones are absent from its copies; in checked studies, under half trace to an unresolved V gene, and the reason for the others is unknown. This sample comprises over 80,000 clones, roughly four fifths of them detected only once. Roughly 0.84% of the sample is held by the ten biggest clonotypes. This specimen comes from a study of radiotherapy plus CTLA-4 blockade in lung cancer (dated by TCRdb to the late 2010s). Regarding the research as a whole: Objective responses were observed in approximately 17% of enrolled patients, and disease control was achieved in around 30%.

In this study, focal radiation therapy paired with CTLA-4 blockade (ipilimumab) was tested in patients who had chemo-refractory metastatic non-small-cell lung cancer. V and J are truncated by 4 bases and 10 bases respectively, leaving an intervening sequence of 14 bases. Based on the germline V gene (reference sequence), the CDR1 and CDR2 sequences are SGHNT and YYREEE. The CDR3, cysteine through phenylalanine, is 12 amino acids long. Only the CDR3 portion is preserved as DNA: 36 bases, with reading frame beginning at the first base. Overall results and qualifications from the work: The strongest predictors of response, as reported, were early dynamic changes in blood T cell clones along with a rise in serum interferon-beta after radiation. After treatment with radiotherapy and ipilimumab, TCR clones that came from tumors expanded in the peripheral blood.

This receptor was obtained from a human donor with non-small cell lung cancer who had stable disease on radiotherapy plus ipilimumab. Sequenced here: peripheral blood, sampled from a patient treated with radiotherapy plus ipilimumab. The chain employs TRBV5-4 and TRBJ2-5; TRBD2 is perhaps the D gene, given 6 matching bases. The CDR3 here reads CASSPGGAIQYF. The DNA sequence is given as TGTGCCAGCAGCCCCGGGGGAGCGATCCAGTACTTC.